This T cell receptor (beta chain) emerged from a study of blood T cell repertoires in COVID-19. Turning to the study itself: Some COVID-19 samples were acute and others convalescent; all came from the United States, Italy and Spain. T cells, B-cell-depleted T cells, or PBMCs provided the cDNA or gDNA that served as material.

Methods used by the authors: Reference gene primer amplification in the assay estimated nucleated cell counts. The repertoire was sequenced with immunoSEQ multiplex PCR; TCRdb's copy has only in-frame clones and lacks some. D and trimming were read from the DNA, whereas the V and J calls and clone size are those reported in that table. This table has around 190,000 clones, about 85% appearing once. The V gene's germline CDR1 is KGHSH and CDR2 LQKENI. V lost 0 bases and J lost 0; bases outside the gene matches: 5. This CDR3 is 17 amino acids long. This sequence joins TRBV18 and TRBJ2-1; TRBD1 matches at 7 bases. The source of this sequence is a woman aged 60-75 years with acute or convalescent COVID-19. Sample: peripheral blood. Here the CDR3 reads CASSPPVWDSSYNEQFF. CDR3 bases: TGTGCCAGCTCACCACCGGTCTGGGACAGCTCCTACAATGAGCAGTTCTTC.